One T cell receptor (beta chain) is described in this entry. No treatment of any kind had been given to any patient before thyroid surgery. Original data processing: It was from CDR3 differences across clinicopathological groups that a distant-metastasis classifier for papillary thyroid cancer was built. TCRdb re-clonotyped the PCR reads via MiXCR. The V and J calls were not made by the authors but by TCRdb's processing. The table includes roughly 4,000 clones, around 40% detected once. This specimen comes from a study of metastatic and nonmetastatic thyroid tumors. The sample was tumor tissue. This receptor was taken from a male donor with papillary thyroid cancer or a benign thyroid nodule (not recorded which). Some clones in this sample may be carry-over from other donors' samples.

The CDR3 protein is CASSQGLAGGLTYEQYF. The CDR3 coding sequence is TGTGCCAGCAGTCAGGGACTAGCGGGAGGCCTAACCTACGAGCAGTACTTC. The chain uses TRBV6-1 and TRBJ2-7; 15 bases line up with TRBD2. The CDR3 extends over 17 amino acids. J gave up 2 bases and V 5 bases, and 7 bases lay outside the gene matches. Germline V gene sequence: CDR1 MNHNS, CDR2 SASEGT.